What follows are 26 T cell receptor beta chains derived from one specimen sequenced in a study of blood T cells in healthy people across ages. The authors ran a second PCR of about 6 to 11 cycles using a sample-barcoded 5' primer and a J-beta primer mix. From the 5' RACE reads, TCRdb called clonotypes with MiXCR, one entry per CDR3 protein. Found here are 1.8 million or so distinct CDR3 sequences, roughly 43% of them singletons; the top ten hold roughly 23%. Source material: blood. The receptors come from a human donor in good health.

V is TRBV20-1 and J is TRBJ2-1; D is uncertain. V lost 3 bases and J 8 bases, leaving 11 bases between the germline ends. Germline assignment: CDR1 DFQATT and CDR2 SNEGSKA (reference sequence). The CDR3 is 12 residues long. CDR3 residues: CSASLRVDEQFF. In nucleotides, the CDR3 is TGCAGTGCTAGTTTGCGCGTTGATGAGCAGTTCTTC.

The chain combines TRBV5-5 with TRBJ2-5; D not resolved. The V gene's germline CDR1 is SGHKS and CDR2 YYEKEE (reference sequence). Trimming shortened V by 4 bases and J by 1 base, and 8 bases separated the two germline ends. The CDR3 has 13 amino acids. DNA for the CDR3: TGTGCCAGCAGCGGGCAGATCCAAGAGACCCAGTACTTC. It specifies CASSGQIQETQYF.

This clonotype occurred a few times. This chain connects TRBV9 to TRBJ2-7; TRBD1 matches 8 bases. V shed 4 bases, J shed 2 bases, and the junction held 8 bases outside the gene matches. This CDR3 region has 15 residues. The germline CDR1 and CDR2 sequences are SGDLS and YYNGEE. CDR3 residues: CASSSSTGVAYEQYF. CDR3 nucleotides: TGTGCCAGCAGCTCTTCGACAGGGGTAGCCTACGAGCAGTACTTC.

This clonotype was counted a few times. The V and J genes are TRBV4-1 and TRBJ1-5; 8 positions agree with TRBD1. The length of the CDR3 is 14 residues. Germline assignment: CDR1 MGHRA and CDR2 YSYEKL. V lost 3 bases, J lost 3 bases, and 1 base stayed unmatched. The CDR3 DNA sequence: TGCGCCAGCAGCCAGACAGGGGACAATCAGCCCCAGCATTTT. Residues: CASSQTGDNQPQHF.

This clonotype was found a few times. V and J are TRBV12-3 or TRBV12-4 and TRBJ2-4; D might be TRBD2 (6 bases). This CDR3 is 13 amino acids long. V lost 8 bases, J lost 6 bases, and 14 bases lay in between. CDR3 in DNA: TGTGCCAGCGGGAGGCTAGCAGGAAACATTCAGTACTTC. Translated, it gives CASGRLAGNIQYF.

This clonotype was recorded a few times. V usage is TRBV12-3 or TRBV12-4 and J usage is TRBJ2-6; TRBD1 is a possible D gene (5 bases). V lost 6 bases and J 2 bases, leaving 11 bases between the germline ends. The CDR3 extends over 15 amino acids. The CDR3 DNA is TGTGCCAGCAGAAAGACAGTTGCTGGGGCCAACGTCCTGACTTTC. This encodes CASRKTVAGANVLTF.

The table lists this clonotype with a few counts. The rearrangement links TRBV7-6 to TRBJ2-7; D perhaps matches TRBD1 (6 bases). Trimming removed 2 bases from V and 2 bases from J, with 13 bases in between. The CDR3 runs to 15 residues. Germline loops: CDR1 SGHVS, CDR2 FNYEAQ. CDR3 nucleotide sequence: TGTGCCAGCAGCTTATCTCAGGGGCTTACCTACGAGCAGTACTTC. Translating gives CASSLSQGLTYEQYF.

This chain links TRBV7-2 with TRBJ2-5; the D call may be TRBD1 or TRBD2 (5 bases each). Germline CDR1 reads SGHTA; CDR2 reads FQGNSA. The CDR3 has 14 amino acids. V lost 7 bases and J 5 bases, leaving 17 bases between the germline ends. The CDR3 DNA reads as TGTGCCAGCACCTTCTTCGAGGGGATGGAGACCCAGTACTTC. Its translation: CASTFFEGMETQYF.

This clonotype was seen a few times. The chain couples TRBV5-8 to TRBJ2-3; the D gene is possibly TRBD2 (6 bases). Trimming took off 1 base at V and 2 bases at J, with 11 bases between the two ends. In germline, CDR1 is SGHTS, CDR2 YDEGEE. The CDR3 is 15 residues long. The chain's CDR3 is CASSLHGGSTDTQYF. The CDR3 DNA reads TGTGCCAGCAGCTTGCACGGGGGATCCACAGATACGCAGTATTTT.

With regard to this clonotype: A read error may produce the germline difference seen at one junction end. The rearrangement joins TRBV7-2 to TRBJ2-1; 10 nucleotides line up with TRBD2. Germline CDR1 reads SGHTA; CDR2 reads FQGNSA. The CDR3 has 20 amino acids. The CDR3 sequence: CASSFPILAGAFSSYNDQFF. The CDR3 nucleotides are TGTGCCAGCAGCTTTCCTATTCTAGCGGGGGCCTTTTCCTCCTACAATGACCAGTTCTTC.

This clonotype was found a few times. The rearrangement links TRBV5-1 to TRBJ2-6; D is uncertain. V was cut by 2 bases and J by 0 bases, with 15 bases left in between. The CDR3 totals 18 residues. Looked up from germline, CDR1 is SGHRS and CDR2 is YFSETQ. In nucleotides, the CDR3 is TGCGCCAGCAGCTTAGGTTTCAGCGCCAGCTCTGGGGCCAACGTCCTGACTTTC. This encodes CASSLGFSASSGANVLTF. Full variable domain (outside the CDR3, taken from reference TRBV5-1 and TRBJ2-6): KAGVTQTPRYLIKTRGQQVTLSCSPISGHRSVSWYQQTPGQGLQFLFEYFSETQRNKGNFPGRFSGRQFSNSRSEMNVSTLELGDSALYLCASSLGFSASSGANVLTFGAGSRLTVL.

This clonotype has more than one count but fewer than ten. The rearrangement links TRBV2 to TRBJ1-5, with D possibly matching TRBD1 (5 bases). Trimming stripped 5 bases from V and 5 bases from J, with 10 bases between. From germline, CDR1 is SNHLY and CDR2 FYNNEI. This CDR3 has 13 amino acids. DNA of the CDR3: TGTGCCAGCAGTTTTACACAGGATCAGCCCCAGCATTTT. It translates to CASSFTQDQPQHF.

CDR3 sequence: CASSSSRGGGGTEAFF. DNA of the CDR3: TGTGCCAGCAGCTCGTCGCGGGGAGGGGGAGGCACTGAAGCTTTCTTT. The chain employs TRBV11-3 and TRBJ1-1; possible D gene TRBD1, 6 bases. Germline V CDR1 and CDR2: SGHNT, YENEEA. The CDR3 loop spans 16 amino acids. The V and J ends lost 4 bases and 4 bases respectively, with 19 bases between them.

The chain combines TRBV4-1 with TRBJ1-5; 7 nucleotides align to TRBD1. The CDR3 spans 18 residues. V shed 3 bases and J 6 bases; nucleotides not matched to a gene: 17. Germline V gene lookup returns CDR1 MGHRA and CDR2 YSYEKL. The CDR3 protein is CASSQGTYGGGGGQPQHF. CDR3 DNA: TGCGCCAGCAGCCAGGGGACCTATGGGGGAGGGGGCGGTCAGCCCCAGCATTTT.

This clonotype was observed many times. The rearrangement links TRBV29-1 to TRBJ2-1, with D possibly matching TRBD2 (5 bases). Germline CDR1 reads SQVTM; CDR2 reads ANQGSEA. This CDR3 has 11 amino acids. V lost 7 bases and J 5 bases, leaving 9 bases between the germline ends. The CDR3 bases are TGCAGCGCTGGAGCGGACAATGAGCAGTTCTTC. Amino acid sequence: CSAGADNEQFF.

V usage is TRBV6-2 or TRBV6-3 and J usage is TRBJ2-7; 8 nucleotides line up with TRBD1. CDR1 is MNHEY, CDR2 SVGEGT, per germline. The V gene end was trimmed by 4 bases and the J gene end by 3 bases; junction bases not matched to a gene: 8. The CDR3 is 15 amino acids. The CDR3 DNA follows: TGTGCCAGCAGTTCGACAGGGGTTGGGTACTACGAGCAGTACTTC. This translates into CASSSTGVGYYEQYF.

The rearrangement links TRBV7-2 to TRBJ2-5, with D perhaps assigned TRBD1 or TRBD2 (5 bases each). V lost 1 base and J 2 bases, leaving 11 bases between the germline ends. This CDR3 region has 15 residues. Per germline, CDR1 SGHTA and CDR2 FQGNSA. The CDR3 DNA sequence: TGTGCCAGCAGCTTAGAGCTAGGGACGCAAGAGACCCAGTACTTC. The encoded protein is CASSLELGTQETQYF.

V usage is TRBV5-4 and J usage is TRBJ1-6; D gene unclear. The germline V gene encodes CDR1 SGHNT and CDR2 YYREEE (reference sequence). V was clipped by 2 bases and J by 8 bases, with 14 bases between them. This CDR3 comprises 15 residues. This CDR3 reads CASSFWGNWDSPLHF. CDR3 sequence (DNA): TGTGCCAGCAGCTTTTGGGGTAACTGGGATTCACCCCTCCACTTT.

This clonotype came up a few times. The rearrangement links TRBV3-1 to TRBJ2-7; 11 positions match TRBD1. J gave up 2 bases and V 1 base, and 4 bases lay outside the gene matches. Looked up from germline, CDR1 is LGHDT and CDR2 is YNNKEL (reference sequence). The CDR3 consists of 16 residues. CDR3 nucleotide sequence: TGTGCCAGCAGCCAAGTCGGGGGACAGGGGGCCTACGAGCAGTACTTC. This gives the protein CASSQVGGQGAYEQYF.

The CDR3 nucleotides read TGTGCCAGCAGCTGGGGGGGGGGACAGGGCGGCAATGAGCAGTTCTTC. Its translation is CASSWGGGQGGNEQFF. The chain combines TRBV11-3 with TRBJ2-1; 9 bases line up with TRBD1. Unmatched junction bases numbered 10, after V lost 4 bases and J lost 6 bases. Germline loops: CDR1 SGHNT, CDR2 YENEEA. The CDR3 contains 16 residues.

This clonotype appeared many times. CDR3 sequence: CSVDGTANKQGVADTQYF. In DNA form, the CDR3 reads TGCAGCGTAGACGGGACAGCGAATAAACAGGGGGTGGCAGATACGCAGTATTTT. The V gene is TRBV29-1, the J gene TRBJ2-3, with 8 bases that match TRBD1. There are 18 residues in the CDR3. Trimming removed 6 bases from V and 4 bases from J; junction bases left unmatched: 21. The V gene's germline CDR1 is SQVTM and CDR2 ANQGSEA.

The chain links TRBV9 to TRBJ2-5; no firm D call. The CDR3 consists of 14 residues. Trimming shortened V by 0 bases and J by 3 bases, and 9 bases separated the two germline ends. Germline V CDR1 and CDR2: SGDLS, YYNGEE. CDR3 in amino acids: CASSVGPPEETQYF. The CDR3 region has the DNA TGTGCCAGCAGCGTAGGCCCGCCGGAAGAGACCCAGTACTTC.

This clonotype was seen only a few times. This chain joins TRBV10-3 and TRBJ1-5, with TRBD1 matching 9 bases. Germline V gene lookup returns CDR1 ENHRY and CDR2 SYGVKD. The junction had 10 bases not matched to a gene; V was cut back by 9 bases and J by 1 base. CDR3 length equals 16 residues. CDR3 loop: CAISPGTGKSNQPQHF. The CDR3 DNA is TGTGCCATTAGCCCCGGGACAGGGAAAAGCAATCAGCCCCAGCATTTT.

This clonotype was picked up a small number of times. The chain couples TRBV2 to TRBJ2-1; D unresolved. Germline CDR1 is SNHLY and CDR2 is FYNNEI. The CDR3 totals 12 residues. V was pared by 4 bases and J by 9 bases, with 10 bases between. This CDR3 reads CASSGSSGEQFF. CDR3 DNA: TGTGCCAGCAGTGGCTCGAGTGGTGAGCAGTTCTTC.

This clonotype was seen more than once but under ten times. The J gene is TRBJ2-1, the V gene TRBV29-1; D is unresolved. Trimming stripped 6 bases from V and 4 bases from J, with 7 bases between. The CDR3 sequence is 11 residues long. CDR1 SQVTM and CDR2 ANQGSEA come from the germline V gene. The CDR3 coding sequence is TGCAGCGTAGCAGATTACAATGAGCAGTTCTTC. As protein: CSVADYNEQFF.

At least ten counts were recorded for this clonotype. The junction and the germline gene differ at one end; a read error may be behind it. The CDR3 DNA reads TGTGCCAGCAGCTTAGGTGGGGGTAGCAATCAGCCCCAGCATTTT. It specifies CASSLGGGSNQPQHF. The chain is built from TRBV5-1 and TRBJ1-5; possible D gene TRBD1, 5 bases. In germline, CDR1 is SGHRS, CDR2 YFSETQ. The length of the CDR3 is 15 residues.